This T cell receptor beta chain was recovered during a study of blood T cells in healthy people across ages. Findings and caveats of the study: Diversity figures derived from one million T cells were judged to underestimate the true value.

Then a second PCR, running roughly 7 to 11 cycles, was carried out with a sample-barcoded 5' primer and a J-beta primer mix. MiXCR, run by TCRdb on the 5' RACE reads, gives a single entry per CDR3 protein. Found here are 700,000 to 950,000 distinct CDR3 sequences, roughly 45% of them singletons; the top ten hold 20% to 25%. V shed 6 bases, J shed 8 bases, and the junction held 8 bases outside the gene matches. Germline loops: CDR1 MNHNY, CDR2 SVGAGI (reference sequence). The length of the CDR3 is 15 residues. This clonotype was seen more than once but under ten times. Its antigen is not identified. The TCR originated in a woman aged 55 to 70 in good health. Material for sequencing was blood. This chain links TRBV6-6 with TRBJ2-1; TRBD2 matches 12 bases. CDR3 region: CASRTTSGGPDEQFF. The CDR3 nucleotides are TGTGCCAGCAGGACAACTAGCGGGGGGCCGGATGAGCAGTTCTTC.